A single sample is the source of the 17 T cell receptor beta chains below, sequenced in a study of neurological immune-mediated disorders. TCRdb redid the calling of the 5' RACE reads with MiXCR, one entry per CDR3 protein. The sample contains about 17,000 distinct CDR3 sequences, 3.5% of which appear only once. Sequencing was done on a sample of CD8+ T cells from blood. These receptors were obtained from a woman in her 40s in good health.

This clonotype was picked up many times. This chain joins TRBV7-9 and TRBJ1-6; a possible D gene is TRBD1 (6 bases). Deletions cut 5 bases from V and 5 bases from J, with 16 bases between. Germline-derived CDR1 and CDR2 are SEHNR and FQNEAQ (reference sequence). This CDR3 has 16 amino acids. The CDR3 protein is CASSPGEGWNNSPLHF. As DNA, the CDR3 is TGTGCCAGCAGCCCAGGGGAGGGATGGAATAATTCACCCCTCCACTTT.

This clonotype was seen ten or more times. The chain couples TRBV29-1 to TRBJ2-3; 9 bases map to TRBD2. CDR1 is SQVTM and CDR2 is ANQGSEA in the germline V gene. The CDR3 spans 16 residues. With V trimmed by 6 bases and J by 1 base, 11 bases remained unmatched. CDR3 in DNA: TGCAGCGTCGCCGGAACGCCTAGCGGGGGCACAGATACGCAGTATTTT. Translation: CSVAGTPSGGTDTQYF.

This clonotype was recorded many times. This rearrangement joins TRBV4-1 to TRBJ2-1; TRBD2 matches at 8 bases. The CDR3 consists of 15 residues. Germline V gene lookup returns CDR1 MGHRA and CDR2 YSYEKL. Germline trimming cut 5 bases from V and 8 bases from J; bases unmatched to any gene: 11. The CDR3 here is CASSDHPGTRDEQFF. CDR3 nucleotide sequence: TGCGCCAGCAGCGACCACCCCGGGACTAGAGATGAGCAGTTCTTC.

In its sample, this clonotype was seen many times. The chain uses TRBV28 and TRBJ2-5; D is possibly TRBD1 (5 bases). The V gene lost 7 bases and the J gene lost 1 base, with 16 bases spanning the gap. This CDR3 comprises 15 residues. The germline V gene encodes CDR1 MDHEN and CDR2 SYDVKM. The chain's CDR3 is CASKRPDNIQETQYF. CDR3 nucleotide sequence: TGTGCCAGCAAGAGGCCGGACAATATCCAAGAGACCCAGTACTTC.

This clonotype was counted many times. The chain links TRBV5-1 to TRBJ2-1; D is unresolved. The V gene lost 4 bases and the J gene lost 4 bases, with 9 bases spanning the gap. Germline loops: CDR1 SGHRS, CDR2 YFSETQ. The CDR3 runs 13 residues. CDR3 residues: CASSVRPYNEQFF. CDR3 coding DNA: TGCGCCAGCAGCGTCCGTCCTTACAATGAGCAGTTCTTC. The full variable domain, in which reference TRBV5-1 and TRBJ2-1 provide the parts outside the CDR3, is KAGVTQTPRYLIKTRGQQVTLSCSPISGHRSVSWYQQTPGQGLQFLFEYFSETQRNKGNFPGRFSGRQFSNSRSEMNVSTLELGDSALYLCASSVRPYNEQFFGPGTRLTVL.

There are many counts of this clonotype. The rearrangement links TRBV6-4 to TRBJ2-3; TRBD2 agrees at 7 bases. Germline V gene lookup returns CDR1 MRHNA and CDR2 SNTAGT. With V trimmed by 5 bases and J by 1 base, 0 bases remained unmatched. The CDR3 consists of 13 residues. CDR3 residues: CASSSGGTDTQYF. CDR3 sequence (DNA): TGTGCCAGCAGTAGCGGGGGCACAGATACGCAGTATTTT.

Within the sample, this clonotype is medium-sized. The rearrangement joins TRBV29-1 to TRBJ2-3; D unresolved. Germline CDR1 reads SQVTM; CDR2 reads ANQGSEA. With 3 bases removed from V and 5 bases from J, the gap between germline ends came to 21 bases. The CDR3 loop spans 16 amino acids. Here the CDR3 reads CSVDTMDGPLRDTQYF. The DNA of the CDR3 is TGCAGCGTTGACACGATGGACGGACCCTTGAGAGATACGCAGTATTTT.

This clonotype was seen repeatedly, ten times or more. J is TRBJ2-3 and V is TRBV9; 7 nucleotides line up with TRBD2. Germline CDR1 and CDR2: SGDLS and YYNGEE. V trimming: 0 bases; J trimming: 0 bases; junction bases outside the gene matches: 1. The CDR3 has 15 amino acids. This chain's CDR3 is CASSVGLASTDTQYF. CDR3 bases: TGTGCCAGCAGCGTAGGACTAGCTAGCACAGATACGCAGTATTTT.

This clonotype occurred many times. As DNA, the CDR3 is TGCGCCAGCAGCCAAGGGAACGGCGCCTACGAGCAGTACTTC. Encoded protein: CASSQGNGAYEQYF. The chain links TRBV4-3 to TRBJ2-7, with D unclear. The CDR3 extends over 14 amino acids. Trimming pared 1 base from V and 2 bases from J, leaving 9 bases between. CDR1 and CDR2 (germline): LGHNA, YSLEER.

This clonotype appeared many times. This chain connects TRBV5-1 to TRBJ2-1; D call uncertain. This CDR3 is built from 15 residues. V lost 0 bases, J lost 0 bases, and 7 bases lay in between. CDR1 and CDR2 from the germline V gene are SGHRS and YFSETQ. The DNA for the CDR3 is TGCGCCAGCAGCTTGGGGGTGCTCTCCTACAATGAGCAGTTCTTC. Its translation: CASSLGVLSYNEQFF.

The V gene is TRBV7-6, the J gene TRBJ2-7; tentatively, D is TRBD1 (6 bases). The CDR3 contains 15 residues. V lost 1 base and J lost 3, with 13 bases in between. Germline loops: CDR1 SGHVS, CDR2 FNYEAQ. The CDR3 reads CASSLVTGPLYEQYF. In nucleotides, the CDR3 is TGTGCCAGCAGCTTAGTGACAGGTCCCCTCTACGAGCAGTACTTC.

This clonotype was seen repeatedly, ten times or more. The chain carries TRBV10-3 and TRBJ2-1; 10 bases align to TRBD2. The CDR3 spans 16 residues. V gave up 3 bases and J gave up 6 bases; unmatched junction bases: 8. CDR1 is ENHRY and CDR2 is SYGVKD in the germline V gene. CDR3 protein: CAISDTLAGVVNEQFF. CDR3 coding DNA: TGTGCCATCAGTGATACCCTAGCGGGAGTTGTCAATGAGCAGTTCTTC.

This clonotype was counted at least ten times. This chain uses TRBV7-9 with TRBJ2-7; 7 positions agree with TRBD1. The CDR3 runs to 16 residues. The J segment lost 5 bases and the V segment lost 5 bases, leaving 15 bases of the junction unmatched. Germline CDR1 SEHNR, CDR2 FQNEAQ (reference sequence). The CDR3 spells CASSLQTGYGHHEQYF. The CDR3, as DNA: TGTGCCAGCAGCCTACAGACAGGGTATGGGCATCACGAGCAGTACTTC. Combining the CDR3 with reference TRBV7-9 and TRBJ2-7 gives the whole variable domain DTGVSQNPRHKITKRGQNVTFRCDPISEHNRLYWYRQTLGQGPEFLTYFQNEAQLEKSRLLSDRFSAERPKGSFSTLEIQRTEQGDSAMYLCASSLQTGYGHHEQYFGPGTRLTVT.

This clonotype was counted many times. V and J are TRBV6-2 or TRBV6-3 and TRBJ2-1; 10 positions match TRBD2. The CDR3 totals 16 residues. Trimming removed 5 bases from V and 5 bases from J; junction bases left unmatched: 9. Germline V gene data show CDR1 as MNHEY and CDR2 as SVGEGT. Here the CDR3 DNA reads TGTGCCAGCAGTCAGGGTAATAGCGGGAGGAACAATGAGCAGTTCTTC. It yields the protein CASSQGNSGRNNEQFF.

This clonotype came up many times. The chain joins TRBV4-1 to TRBJ2-4, with 8 bases lining up with TRBD1. V trimming: 4 bases; J trimming: 1 base; junction bases outside the gene matches: 9. This CDR3 contains 17 residues. Germline CDR1 is MGHRA and CDR2 is YSYEKL. The CDR3 DNA reads as TGCGCCAGCAGCCCAGGACAGGGTACCGTTGCCAAAAACATTCAGTACTTC. This sequence encodes CASSPGQGTVAKNIQYF.

This clonotype was seen many times. The chain joins TRBV15 to TRBJ1-5; D is unresolved. Germline V gene lookup returns CDR1 LNHNV and CDR2 YYDKDF (reference sequence). The CDR3 totals 19 residues. Between the trimmed V and J ends, which lost 0 bases and 7 bases, there was a span of 25 bases. The CDR3 sequence is CATSRDRKLSQILGQPQHF. The CDR3 DNA reads as TGTGCCACCAGCAGAGATCGTAAGTTGAGTCAGATCTTGGGGCAGCCCCAGCATTTT.

This clonotype has at least ten counts. The V call is TRBV14, the J call TRBJ2-7, with 8 bases lining up with TRBD1. V dropped 3 bases and J dropped 5; count of bases not matched to a gene: 6. From germline, CDR1 is SGHDN and CDR2 FVKESK. The CDR3 length is 14 residues. CDR3 sequence (DNA): TGTGCCAGCAGCCAGGGACAGGTTTCTGACGAGCAGTACTTC. Translating it yields CASSQGQVSDEQYF.